The rows below give T cell receptor beta chains drawn from one sample of a study of T-cell reconstitution after alpha-beta-depleted transplantation in children. MiXCR, applied by TCRdb to the PCR reads, yields one record per CDR3 protein. Of roughly 310,000 distinct CDR3 sequences listed, roughly 21% are singletons. The specimen was PBMCs, mostly from graft donor cells, collected 180 days after TCRalphabeta/CD19-depleted stem cell transplant. These receptors all stem from a male patient younger than 18 who had a stem cell transplant for acute lymphoblastic leukemia, so the T cells may come from the graft donor. The CDR3 runs from the conserved cysteine through the conserved F or W. A D gene is named only where the DNA matches it firmly. The size field is filled for only some rows; it gives once, few, many or a size class.

CDR3aa: CASSFPGQMNTGELFF
CDR3nt: TGTGCCAGCAGCTTTCCCGGACAGATGAACACCGGGGAGCTGTTTTTT
j_gene: TRBJ2-2
d_gene: .
abundance: .
v_gene: TRBV7-9

CDR3aa: CASSRGWSLHF
CDR3nt: TGTGCCAGCAGTCGTGGCTGGTCCCTCCACTTT
j_gene: TRBJ1-6
d_gene: .
abundance: .
v_gene: TRBV27

CDR3aa: CASSRGHGDLFF
CDR3nt: TGTGCCAGCAGCCGGGGGCACGGGGATCTGTTTTTT
j_gene: TRBJ2-2
d_gene: .
abundance: .
v_gene: TRBV7-3

CDR3aa: CSASRLGGPNEQFF
CDR3nt: TGCAGTGCTAGTCGCCTCGGGGGGCCCAATGAGCAGTTCTTC
j_gene: TRBJ2-1
d_gene: .
abundance: .
v_gene: TRBV20-1

CDR3aa: CASSPNPYEQYF
CDR3nt: TGTGCCAGCAGTCCTAATCCTTACGAGCAGTACTTC
j_gene: TRBJ2-7
d_gene: .
abundance: few
v_gene: TRBV2

CDR3aa: CSASDGTATDTQYF
CDR3nt: TGCAGTGCTTCTGACGGAACCGCCACAGATACGCAGTATTTT
j_gene: TRBJ2-3
d_gene: .
abundance: .
v_gene: TRBV20-1

CDR3aa: CSAKTSGSLVSTDTQYF
CDR3nt: TGCAGTGCTAAGACTAGCGGGAGTCTGGTTAGCACAGATACGCAGTATTTT
j_gene: TRBJ2-3
d_gene: TRBD2
abundance: .
v_gene: TRBV20-1

CDR3aa: CSVSYTEAFF
CDR3nt: TGCAGCGTTTCTTATACTGAAGCTTTCTTT
j_gene: TRBJ1-1
d_gene: .
abundance: few
v_gene: TRBV29-1

CDR3aa: CASSLMLAGVIGNEQFF
CDR3nt: TGCGCCAGCAGCTTGATGCTAGCGGGAGTAATTGGGAATGAGCAGTTCTTC
j_gene: TRBJ2-1
d_gene: TRBD2
abundance: .
v_gene: TRBV5-1

CDR3aa: CAIAGDSNEQFF
CDR3nt: TGTGCCATAGCGGGGGATTCCAATGAGCAGTTCTTC
j_gene: TRBJ2-1
d_gene: TRBD2
abundance: few
v_gene: TRBV27

CDR3aa: CATLAGGRGETQYF
CDR3nt: TGTGCCACCCTAGCGGGAGGAAGGGGAGAGACCCAGTACTTC
j_gene: TRBJ2-5
d_gene: TRBD2
abundance: few
v_gene: TRBV6-1

CDR3aa: CASSQGPTSTSTDTQYF
CDR3nt: TGTGCCAGCAGCCAAGGACCGACTAGCACTAGCACAGATACGCAGTATTTT
j_gene: TRBJ2-3
d_gene: TRBD2
abundance: .
v_gene: TRBV3-1

CDR3aa: CASSYSDRPYYGYTF
CDR3nt: TGTGCCAGCAGTTACTCAGACAGGCCCTACTATGGCTACACCTTC
j_gene: TRBJ1-2
d_gene: .
abundance: .
v_gene: TRBV6-5

CDR3aa: CASSRTGGSGELFF
CDR3nt: TGTGCCAGCAGTCGTACAGGGGGCAGCGGGGAGCTGTTTTTT
j_gene: TRBJ2-2
d_gene: TRBD1
abundance: .
v_gene: TRBV27

CDR3aa: CASSTMPGLQPYNEQFF
CDR3nt: TGTGCCAGCAGCACGATGCCGGGACTACAACCTTACAATGAGCAGTTCTTC
j_gene: TRBJ2-1
d_gene: TRBD2
abundance: .
v_gene: TRBV7-3

CDR3aa: CASSQHSQETQYF
CDR3nt: TGTGCCAGCAGTCAACACAGCCAAGAGACCCAGTACTTC
j_gene: TRBJ2-5
d_gene: .
abundance: many
v_gene: TRBV27

CDR3aa: CASSRLRRGMNTEAFF
CDR3nt: TGCGCCAGCAGCAGGCTTAGGAGAGGGATGAACACTGAAGCTTTCTTT
j_gene: TRBJ1-1
d_gene: .
abundance: .
v_gene: TRBV5-1

CDR3aa: CASREQGNTEALF
CDR3nt: TGTGCCAGCAGAGAACAGGGGAACACTGAAGCTCTCTTT
j_gene: TRBJ1-1
d_gene: TRBD1
abundance: .
v_gene: TRBV12-3/TRBV12-4

CDR3aa: CASSSILTDTQYF
CDR3nt: TGTGCCAGCAGTTCGATTCTCACAGATACGCAGTATTTT
j_gene: TRBJ2-3
d_gene: .
abundance: .
v_gene: TRBV27

CDR3aa: CASSFAGTHYEQYF
CDR3nt: TGTGCCAGCAGCTTCGCCGGGACACACTACGAGCAGTACTTC
j_gene: TRBJ2-7
d_gene: .
abundance: few
v_gene: TRBV7-8

CDR3aa: CASSLGLETQYF
CDR3nt: TGCGCCAGCAGCTTGGGTTTGGAGACCCAGTACTTC
j_gene: TRBJ2-5
d_gene: .
abundance: many
v_gene: TRBV5-1

CDR3aa: CSATVTGRAEKLFF
CDR3nt: TGCAGTGCTACGGTGACAGGCCGGGCGGAAAAACTGTTTTTT
j_gene: TRBJ1-4
d_gene: .
abundance: .
v_gene: TRBV20-1

CDR3aa: CSAPTGGLAKNIQYF
CDR3nt: TGCAGTGCTCCTACAGGGGGGCTAGCCAAAAACATTCAGTACTTC
j_gene: TRBJ2-4
d_gene: TRBD1
abundance: .
v_gene: TRBV20-1

CDR3aa: CAISPTIGRGKNTEAFF
CDR3nt: TGTGCCATCAGCCCGACCATCGGCAGGGGCAAGAACACTGAAGCTTTCTTT
j_gene: TRBJ1-1
d_gene: .
abundance: few
v_gene: TRBV10-3

CDR3aa: CASSFVPTGYQPQHF
CDR3nt: TGTGCCAGCAGCTTTGTGCCAACAGGCTATCAGCCCCAGCATTTT
j_gene: TRBJ1-5
d_gene: .
abundance: few
v_gene: TRBV5-5

CDR3aa: CASTLRPYTGELFF
CDR3nt: TGTGCCAGCACTCTCCGACCGTACACCGGGGAGCTGTTTTTT
j_gene: TRBJ2-2
d_gene: .
abundance: .
v_gene: TRBV12-3/TRBV12-4

CDR3aa: CASSRKSDSGRVYNEQFF
CDR3nt: TGTGCCAGCTCGAGGAAGTCAGATAGCGGGAGGGTCTACAATGAGCAGTTCTTC
j_gene: TRBJ2-1
d_gene: TRBD2
abundance: few
v_gene: TRBV9

CDR3aa: CASSSRQGSFMNTEAFF
CDR3nt: TGTGCCAGCAGTTCTCGACAGGGGTCGTTCATGAACACTGAAGCTTTCTTT
j_gene: TRBJ1-1
d_gene: TRBD1
abundance: few
v_gene: TRBV27

CDR3aa: CASSDPAGKFANTGELFF
CDR3nt: TGCGCCAGCAGCGACCCGGCAGGGAAATTCGCGAACACCGGGGAGCTGTTTTTT
j_gene: TRBJ2-2
d_gene: .
abundance: few
v_gene: TRBV5-1

CDR3aa: CAEGRGAKNIQYF
CDR3nt: TGTGCCGAAGGGAGGGGAGCCAAAAACATTCAGTACTTC
j_gene: TRBJ2-4
d_gene: TRBD2
abundance: .
v_gene: TRBV28

CDR3aa: CASSPQGTDTDTQYF
CDR3nt: TGTGCCAGCTCACCACAGGGGACAGACACAGATACGCAGTATTTT
j_gene: TRBJ2-3
d_gene: TRBD1
abundance: .
v_gene: TRBV18

CDR3aa: CASSLGRTRKGANVLTF
CDR3nt: TGTGCCAGCAGTTTAGGCAGGACGCGAAAAGGGGCCAACGTCCTGACTTTC
j_gene: TRBJ2-6
d_gene: .
abundance: .
v_gene: TRBV12-3/TRBV12-4

CDR3aa: CASSFPVLGAEGSTEAFF
CDR3nt: TGCGCCAGCAGCTTTCCTGTGTTAGGGGCCGAGGGGAGCACTGAAGCTTTCTTT
j_gene: TRBJ1-1
d_gene: .
abundance: .
v_gene: TRBV5-1

CDR3aa: CSARERGLVYGYTF
CDR3nt: TGCAGTGCTAGAGAGAGGGGGCTGGTCTATGGCTACACCTTC
j_gene: TRBJ1-2
d_gene: TRBD1
abundance: many
v_gene: TRBV20-1

CDR3aa: CASPCGRTYEQYF
CDR3nt: TGCGCCAGCCCCTGTGGTAGAACCTACGAGCAGTACTTC
j_gene: TRBJ2-7
d_gene: .
abundance: few
v_gene: TRBV5-1

CDR3aa: CASSLALPRQGSYEQYF
CDR3nt: TGCGCCAGCAGCTTGGCCCTACCTCGACAGGGCTCCTACGAGCAGTACTTC
j_gene: TRBJ2-7
d_gene: TRBD1
abundance: .
v_gene: TRBV5-1

CDR3aa: CASSFDREETQYF
CDR3nt: TGTGCCAGCAGTTTTGACAGGGAAGAGACCCAGTACTTC
j_gene: TRBJ2-5
d_gene: TRBD1
abundance: few
v_gene: TRBV6-5

CDR3aa: CASSLTGAYGTQYF
CDR3nt: TGTGCCAGCAGCTTAACGGGGGCCTATGGGACCCAGTACTTC
j_gene: TRBJ2-5
d_gene: .
abundance: .
v_gene: TRBV7-3

CDR3aa: CASRWTGTYEQYF
CDR3nt: TGTGCCAGCAGGTGGACAGGGACCTACGAGCAGTACTTC
j_gene: TRBJ2-7
d_gene: TRBD1
abundance: .
v_gene: TRBV12-3/TRBV12-4

CDR3aa: CSARGQVDTQYF
CDR3nt: TGCAGTGCTAGGGGCCAGGTGGATACGCAGTATTTT
j_gene: TRBJ2-3
d_gene: .
abundance: few
v_gene: TRBV20-1

CDR3aa: CASSLIERGPNNAEQFF
CDR3nt: TGTGCCAGCAGCTTAATAGAGCGGGGGCCAAACAATGCTGAGCAGTTCTTC
j_gene: TRBJ2-1
d_gene: TRBD2
abundance: few
v_gene: TRBV7-3

CDR3aa: CASSGPGLAVSYNEQFF
CDR3nt: TGCGCCAGCAGTGGCCCGGGACTAGCGGTATCCTACAATGAGCAGTTCTTC
j_gene: TRBJ2-1
d_gene: TRBD2
abundance: few
v_gene: TRBV10-1

CDR3aa: CASSLEREGRYF
CDR3nt: TGTGCCAGCAGCCTCGAGCGGGAGGGCCGGTATTTT
j_gene: TRBJ2-3
d_gene: TRBD2
abundance: .
v_gene: TRBV5-6

CDR3aa: CASSLGQVDEAFF
CDR3nt: TGTGCCAGCTCACTGGGACAGGTCGATGAAGCTTTCTTT
j_gene: TRBJ1-1
d_gene: TRBD1
abundance: .
v_gene: TRBV18